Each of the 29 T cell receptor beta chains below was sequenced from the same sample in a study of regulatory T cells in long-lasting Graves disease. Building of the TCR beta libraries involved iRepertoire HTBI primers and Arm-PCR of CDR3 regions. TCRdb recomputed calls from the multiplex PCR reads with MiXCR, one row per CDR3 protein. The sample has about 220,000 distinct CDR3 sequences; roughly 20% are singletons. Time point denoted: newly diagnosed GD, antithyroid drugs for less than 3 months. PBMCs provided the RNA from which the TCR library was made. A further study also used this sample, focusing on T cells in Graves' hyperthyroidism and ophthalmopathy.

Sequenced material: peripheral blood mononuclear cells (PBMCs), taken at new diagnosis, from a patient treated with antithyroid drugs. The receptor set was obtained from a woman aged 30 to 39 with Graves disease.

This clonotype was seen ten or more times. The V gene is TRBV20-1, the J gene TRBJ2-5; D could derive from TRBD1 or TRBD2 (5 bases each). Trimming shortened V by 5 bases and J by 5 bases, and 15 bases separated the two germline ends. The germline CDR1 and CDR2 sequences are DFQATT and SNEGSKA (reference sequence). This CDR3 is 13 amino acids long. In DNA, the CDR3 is TGCAGTGCTCGGGACGCCTATCGGGAGACCCAGTACTTC. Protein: CSARDAYRETQYF.

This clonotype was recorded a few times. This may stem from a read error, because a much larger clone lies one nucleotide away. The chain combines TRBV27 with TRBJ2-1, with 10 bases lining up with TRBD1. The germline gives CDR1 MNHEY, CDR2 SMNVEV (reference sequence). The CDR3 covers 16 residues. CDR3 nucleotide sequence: TGTGCCAGCAGTCCCCTGACAGGGGGCGGCTACAATGGGCAGTTCTTC. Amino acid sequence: CASSPLTGGGYNGQFF.

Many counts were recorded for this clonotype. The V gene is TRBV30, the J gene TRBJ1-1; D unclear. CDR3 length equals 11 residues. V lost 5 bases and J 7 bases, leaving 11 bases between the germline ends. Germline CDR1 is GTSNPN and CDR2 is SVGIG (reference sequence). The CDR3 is CAWQDSGEAFF. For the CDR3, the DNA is TGTGCCTGGCAAGACTCTGGTGAAGCTTTCTTT.

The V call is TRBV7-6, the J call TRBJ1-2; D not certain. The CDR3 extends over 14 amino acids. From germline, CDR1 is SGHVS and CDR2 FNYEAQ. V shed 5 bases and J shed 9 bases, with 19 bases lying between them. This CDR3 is CASSQAGEGYSYTF. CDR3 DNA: TGTGCCAGCAGCCAAGCGGGAGAGGGCTACAGCTACACCTTC. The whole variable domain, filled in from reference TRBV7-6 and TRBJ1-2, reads GAGVSQSPRYKVTKRGQDVALRCDPISGHVSLYWYRQALGQGPEFLTYFNYEAQQDKSGLPNDRFSAERPEGSISTLTIQRTEQRDSAMYRCASSQAGEGYSYTFGSGTRLTVV.

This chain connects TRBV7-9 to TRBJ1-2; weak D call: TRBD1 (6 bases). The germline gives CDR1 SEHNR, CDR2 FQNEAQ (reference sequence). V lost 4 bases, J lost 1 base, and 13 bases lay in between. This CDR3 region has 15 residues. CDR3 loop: CASSSFRGDNYGYTF. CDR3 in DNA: TGTGCCAGCAGCTCTTTCAGGGGAGATAACTATGGCTACACCTTC.

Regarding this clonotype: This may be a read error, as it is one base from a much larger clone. CDR3 protein: CAGSPRNPNTEAFF. DNA for the CDR3: TGTGCCGGTAGCCCACGGAACCCTAACACTGAAGCTTTCTTT. The V and J genes are TRBV19 and TRBJ1-1; D remains ambiguous. CDR1 is LNHDA, CDR2 SQIVND, per germline (reference sequence). CDR3 length: 14 amino acids.

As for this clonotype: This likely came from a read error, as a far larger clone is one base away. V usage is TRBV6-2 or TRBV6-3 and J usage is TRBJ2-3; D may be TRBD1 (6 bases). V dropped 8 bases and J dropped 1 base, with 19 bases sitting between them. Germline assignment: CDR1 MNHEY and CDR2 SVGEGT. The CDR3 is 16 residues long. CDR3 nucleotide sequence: TGTGCCAGCGGTGGACAACAGGGTCGACGCACAGATACGCAGTATTTT. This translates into CASGGQQGRRTDTQYF.

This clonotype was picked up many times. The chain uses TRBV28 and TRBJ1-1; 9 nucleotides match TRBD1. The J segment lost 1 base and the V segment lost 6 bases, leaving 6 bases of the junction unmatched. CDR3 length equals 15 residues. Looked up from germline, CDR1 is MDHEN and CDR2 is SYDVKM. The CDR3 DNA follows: TGTGCCAGCAGGGAACAGGGGGCTTCGAACACTGAAGCTTTCTTT. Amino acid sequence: CASREQGASNTEAFF. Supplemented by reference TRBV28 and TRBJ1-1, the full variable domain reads DVKVTQSSRYLVKRTGEKVFLECVQDMDHENMFWYRQDPGLGLRLIYFSYDVKMKEKGDIPEGYSVSREKKERFSLILESASTNQTSMYLCASREQGASNTEAFFGQGTRLTVV.

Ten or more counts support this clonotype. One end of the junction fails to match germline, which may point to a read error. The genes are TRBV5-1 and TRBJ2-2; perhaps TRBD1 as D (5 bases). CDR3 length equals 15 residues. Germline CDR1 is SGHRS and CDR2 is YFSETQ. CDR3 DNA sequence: TGTGCCAGCAGTCCAGTGGCAGGGCCCACCGGGGAGCTGTTTTTT. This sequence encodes CASSPVAGPTGELFF.

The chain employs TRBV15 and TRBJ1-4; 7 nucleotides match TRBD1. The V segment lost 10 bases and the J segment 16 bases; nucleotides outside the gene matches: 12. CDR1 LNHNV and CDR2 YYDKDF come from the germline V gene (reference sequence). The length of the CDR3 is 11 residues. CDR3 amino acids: CASRRQGDTFF. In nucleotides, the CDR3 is TGTGCCAGCAGACGACAGGGTGATACGTTTTTT.

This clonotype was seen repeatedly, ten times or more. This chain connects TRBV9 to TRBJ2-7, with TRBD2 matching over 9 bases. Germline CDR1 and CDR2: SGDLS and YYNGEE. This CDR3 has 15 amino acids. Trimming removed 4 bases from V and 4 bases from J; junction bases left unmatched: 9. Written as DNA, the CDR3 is TGTGCCAGCAGCAGTAGCGGGAGCTCCATTTACGAGCAGTACTTC. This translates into CASSSSGSSIYEQYF.

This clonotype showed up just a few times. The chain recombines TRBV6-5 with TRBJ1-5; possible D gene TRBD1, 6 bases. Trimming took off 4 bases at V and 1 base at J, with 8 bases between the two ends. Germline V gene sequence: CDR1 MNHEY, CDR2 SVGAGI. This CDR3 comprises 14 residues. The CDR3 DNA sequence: TGTGCCAGCAGTTCAGGGGAGAGCAATCAGCCCCAGCATTTT. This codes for CASSSGESNQPQHF.

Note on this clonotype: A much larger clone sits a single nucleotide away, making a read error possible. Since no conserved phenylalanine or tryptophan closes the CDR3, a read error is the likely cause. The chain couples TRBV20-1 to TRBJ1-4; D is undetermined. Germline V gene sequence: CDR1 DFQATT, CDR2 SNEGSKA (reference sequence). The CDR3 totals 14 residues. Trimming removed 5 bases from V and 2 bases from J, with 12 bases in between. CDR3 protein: CSARNFGTNEKLFS. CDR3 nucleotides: TGCAGTGCTCGAAACTTTGGGACTAATGAAAAACTGTTTTCT.

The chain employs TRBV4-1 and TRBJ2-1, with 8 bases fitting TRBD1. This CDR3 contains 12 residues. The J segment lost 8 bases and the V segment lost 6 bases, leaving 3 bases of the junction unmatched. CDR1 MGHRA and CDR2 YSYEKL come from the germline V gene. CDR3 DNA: TGCGCCAGCAGAGACAGGGGCGATGAGCAGTTCTTC. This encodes CASRDRGDEQFF.

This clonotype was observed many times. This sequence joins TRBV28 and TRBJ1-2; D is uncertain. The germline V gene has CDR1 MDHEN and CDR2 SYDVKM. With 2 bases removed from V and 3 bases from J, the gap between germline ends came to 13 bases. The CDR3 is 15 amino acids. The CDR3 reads CASSLAGPQDYGYTF. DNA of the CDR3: TGTGCCAGCAGTTTAGCTGGGCCCCAGGACTATGGCTACACCTTC.

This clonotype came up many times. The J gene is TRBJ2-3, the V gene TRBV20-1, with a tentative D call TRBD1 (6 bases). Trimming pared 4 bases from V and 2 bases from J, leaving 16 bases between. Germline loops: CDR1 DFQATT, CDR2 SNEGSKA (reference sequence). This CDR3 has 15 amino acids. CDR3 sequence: CSATYAGDNTDTQYF. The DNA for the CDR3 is TGCAGTGCTACCTACGCCGGGGACAACACAGATACGCAGTATTTT.

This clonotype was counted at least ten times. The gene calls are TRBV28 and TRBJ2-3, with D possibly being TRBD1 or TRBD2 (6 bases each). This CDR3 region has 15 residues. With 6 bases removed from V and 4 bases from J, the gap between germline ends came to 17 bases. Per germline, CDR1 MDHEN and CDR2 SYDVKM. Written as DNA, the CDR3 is TGTGCCAGCAGCCTAGACGGGGGCCGTCCAGATACGCAGTATTTT. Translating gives CASSLDGGRPDTQYF. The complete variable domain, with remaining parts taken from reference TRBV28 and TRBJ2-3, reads DVKVTQSSRYLVKRTGEKVFLECVQDMDHENMFWYRQDPGLGLRLIYFSYDVKMKEKGDIPEGYSVSREKKERFSLILESASTNQTSMYLCASSLDGGRPDTQYFGPGTRLTVL.

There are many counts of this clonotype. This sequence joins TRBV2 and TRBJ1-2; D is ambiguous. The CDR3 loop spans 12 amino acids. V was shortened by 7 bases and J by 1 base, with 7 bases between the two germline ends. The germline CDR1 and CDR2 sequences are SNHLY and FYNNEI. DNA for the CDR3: TGTGCCAGCAAAAACAGTAACTATGGCTACACCTTC. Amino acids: CASKNSNYGYTF.

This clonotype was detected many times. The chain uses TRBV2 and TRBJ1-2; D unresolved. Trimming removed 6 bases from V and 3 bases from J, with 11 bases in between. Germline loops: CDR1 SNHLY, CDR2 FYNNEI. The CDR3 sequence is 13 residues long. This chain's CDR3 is CASRGWGDYGYTF. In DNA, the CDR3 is TGTGCCAGCAGGGGGTGGGGTGACTATGGCTACACCTTC.

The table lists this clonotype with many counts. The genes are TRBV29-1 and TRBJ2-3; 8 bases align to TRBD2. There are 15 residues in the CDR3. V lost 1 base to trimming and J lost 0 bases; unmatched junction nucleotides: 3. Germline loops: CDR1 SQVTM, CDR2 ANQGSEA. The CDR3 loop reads CSVEASGSSTDTQYF. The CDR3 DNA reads TGCAGCGTTGAAGCCAGCGGGAGTAGCACAGATACGCAGTATTTT.

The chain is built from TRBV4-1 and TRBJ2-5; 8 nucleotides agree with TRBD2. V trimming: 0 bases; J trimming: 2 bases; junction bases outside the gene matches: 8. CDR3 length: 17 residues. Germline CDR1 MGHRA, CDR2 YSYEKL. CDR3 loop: CASSQDVSGTVQETQYF. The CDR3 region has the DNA TGCGCCAGCAGCCAAGATGTTAGCGGGACGGTGCAAGAGACCCAGTACTTC.

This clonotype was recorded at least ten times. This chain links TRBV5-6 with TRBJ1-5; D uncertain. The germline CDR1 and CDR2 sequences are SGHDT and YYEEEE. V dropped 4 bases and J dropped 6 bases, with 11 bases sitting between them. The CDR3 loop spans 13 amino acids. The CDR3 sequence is CASSLGFGQPQHF. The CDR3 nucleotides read TGTGCCAGCAGCCTAGGGTTTGGTCAGCCCCAGCATTTT.

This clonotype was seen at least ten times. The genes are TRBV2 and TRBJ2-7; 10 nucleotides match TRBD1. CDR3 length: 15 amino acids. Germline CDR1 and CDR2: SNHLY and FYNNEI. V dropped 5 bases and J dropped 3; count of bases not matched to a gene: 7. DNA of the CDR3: TGTGCCAGCAGTTATCGGACAGGGGGTTTCTACGAGCAGTACTTC. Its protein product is CASSYRTGGFYEQYF. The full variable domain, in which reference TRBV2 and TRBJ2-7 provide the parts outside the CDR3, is EPEVTQTPSHQVTQMGQEVILRCVPISNHLYFYWYRQILGQKVEFLVSFYNNEISEKSEIFDDQFSVERPDGSNFTLKIRSTKLEDSAMYFCASSYRTGGFYEQYFGPGTRLTVT.

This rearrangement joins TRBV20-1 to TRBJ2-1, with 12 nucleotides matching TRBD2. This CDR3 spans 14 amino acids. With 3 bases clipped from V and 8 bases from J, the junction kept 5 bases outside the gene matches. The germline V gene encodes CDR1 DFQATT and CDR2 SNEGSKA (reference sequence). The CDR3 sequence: CSASTSGRRDEQFF. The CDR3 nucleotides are TGCAGTGCTAGTACTAGCGGGAGGAGGGATGAGCAGTTCTTC.

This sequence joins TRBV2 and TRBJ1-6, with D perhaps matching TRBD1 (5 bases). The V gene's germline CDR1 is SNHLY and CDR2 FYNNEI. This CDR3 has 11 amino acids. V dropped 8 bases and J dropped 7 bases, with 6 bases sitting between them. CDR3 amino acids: CASAGNSPLHF. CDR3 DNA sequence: TGTGCCAGCGCAGGGAATTCACCCCTCCACTTT.

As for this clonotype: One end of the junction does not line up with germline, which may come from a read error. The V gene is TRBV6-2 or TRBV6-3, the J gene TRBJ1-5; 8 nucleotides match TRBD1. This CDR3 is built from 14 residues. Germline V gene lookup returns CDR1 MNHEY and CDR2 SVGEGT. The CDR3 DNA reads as TGTGCCGGCAGCCTACAGGGGGGGAATCAGCCCCAGCATTTT. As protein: CAGSLQGGNQPQHF.

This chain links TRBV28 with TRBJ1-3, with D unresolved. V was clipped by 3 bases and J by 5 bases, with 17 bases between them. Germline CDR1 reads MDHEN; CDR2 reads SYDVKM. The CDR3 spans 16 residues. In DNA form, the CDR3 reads TGTGCCAGCAGTTTTCGAGAGACCGGGATACGAAACACCATATATTTT. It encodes CASSFRETGIRNTIYF. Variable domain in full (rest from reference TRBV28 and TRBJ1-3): DVKVTQSSRYLVKRTGEKVFLECVQDMDHENMFWYRQDPGLGLRLIYFSYDVKMKEKGDIPEGYSVSREKKERFSLILESASTNQTSMYLCASSFRETGIRNTIYFGEGSWLTVV.

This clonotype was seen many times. The CDR3 bases are TGTGCCTGGTCCCCGGCGTTTAATCAGCCCCAGCATTTT. It specifies CAWSPAFNQPQHF. This chain joins TRBV30 and TRBJ1-5, with D unclear. This CDR3 region has 13 residues. Germline-derived CDR1 and CDR2 are GTSNPN and SVGIG (reference sequence). Trimming pared 5 bases from V and 4 bases from J, leaving 12 bases between. The full variable domain, rest sourced from reference TRBV30 and TRBJ1-5, is SQTIHQWPATLVQPVGSPLSLECTVEGTSNPNLYWYRQAAGRGLQLLFYSVGIGQISSEVPQNLSASRPQDRQFILSSKKLLLSDSGFYLCAWSPAFNQPQHFGDGTRLSIL.

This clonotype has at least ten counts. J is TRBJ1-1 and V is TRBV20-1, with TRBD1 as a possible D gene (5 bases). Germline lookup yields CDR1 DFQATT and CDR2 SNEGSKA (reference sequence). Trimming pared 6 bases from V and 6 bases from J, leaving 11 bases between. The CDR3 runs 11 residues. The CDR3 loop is CSAGGEAEAFF. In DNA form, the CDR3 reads TGCAGTGCGGGAGGGGAGGCTGAAGCTTTCTTT.